This record looks at one T cell receptor (beta chain) sequence and its context. What it binds is not known. MiXCR, applied by TCRdb to the 5' RACE reads, yields one record per CDR3 protein. The sample shows roughly 720,000 distinct CDR3 sequences, approximately 18% of them seen only once. The sample comes from a study of identical twins. General observations from the study: Beta out-of-frame sequences displayed a weaker excess of sharing between twins.

The sample also formed part of further work on T cells expressing NK-cell markers. In that study: Seven donors tested HCMV-seropositive and one tested seronegative among the eight sequenced. Sorting was restricted to alpha-beta TCR T cells by an anti-gamma-delta TCR antibody in several experiments. Expanded clones of NKG2C+ T cells had an unclear HCMV specificity.

The receptor's source is a young woman in good health. Specimen: PBMCs.

The CDR3 nucleotides read TGCAGTGCTAGAGTCAGCCCAGCGGGATTAGATGAGCAGTTCTTC. Amino acid sequence: CSARVSPAGLDEQFF. The gene calls are TRBV20-1 and TRBJ2-1; the match to TRBD2 covers 7 bases. Germline V gene lookup returns CDR1 DFQATT and CDR2 SNEGSKA (reference sequence). V shed 1 base and J 8 bases; nucleotides not matched to a gene: 11. The CDR3 spans 15 residues.